The T cell receptor (beta chain) described here comes from a study of Tregs in tolerant kidney transplant recipients. The overall study: The nonmyeloablative bone marrow transplants came from related graft donors, with transient mixed chimerism.

From germline, CDR1 is LNHDA and CDR2 SQIVND (reference sequence). This CDR3 has 12 amino acids. Study observations and caveats: Validation in larger populations is needed because few patients were studied. The most relevant donor-specific Treg TCRbeta repertoire apparently came from expansion with activated donor B cells. Antigen-driven expansion was suggested because donor-specific Tregs expanded more than all Tregs in tolerant patients.

TCRdb's copy holds only in-frame clones and misses some; the assay was immunoSEQ multiplex PCR. The sample includes over 45,000 clones. A remark on this clone: Its antigen is unidentified. The read finishes 3 residues shy of the CDR3 end, and the germline J gene is used to complete it.

This chain uses TRBV19 with TRBJ1-1, with D maybe TRBD1 (5 bases). This receptor was obtained from a human donor who received a combined kidney and bone marrow transplant. The sequencing here drew on CD4+ T cells from blood, taken before the transplant. CDR3: CAAVGGWAEAFF. The DNA read from the CDR3 is TGTGCAGCAGTCGGGGGGTGGGCTGAA.